This TCR beta chain was captured in a study of CD8 T cells in ankylosing spondylitis. Study-wide findings and caveats: Roughly 8 highly homologous variants made up a TCR beta motif that seemed to typify ankylosing spondylitis blood. Prior literature has documented some motif variants in synovial fluid and blood from reactive arthritis. According to the report, clones linked to the disease were significantly enriched in matched synovial fluid samples taken from ankylosing spondylitis patients.

From the 5' RACE reads, TCRdb called clonotypes with MiXCR, one entry per CDR3 protein. This sample yields some 700,000 distinct CDR3 sequences, of which around a fifth are seen a single time; around 20% belongs to the top ten. The V gene lost 4 bases and the J gene lost 2 bases, with 12 bases spanning the gap. From germline, CDR1 is SQVTM and CDR2 ANQGSEA. The CDR3 sequence is 14 residues long. With regard to this clonotype: Its cognate antigen is unknown.

V usage is TRBV29-1 and J usage is TRBJ2-1, with TRBD1 as a possible D gene (6 bases). This TCR derives from a male donor with ankylosing spondylitis. The sequencing sample was made of blood, either unsorted or a sorted T cell fraction (not recorded which). CDR3 sequence: CSVGAGATYNEQFF. The CDR3 DNA is TGCAGCGTTGGGGCAGGGGCCACCTACAATGAGCAGTTCTTC.